This T cell receptor (beta chain) was captured in a study of molecular identifiers for immune sequencing clone quantification. As CD8+CD4-CCR7+CD45RA+ cells, naive CD8 T cells were sorted. Germline lookup yields CDR1 DFQATT and CDR2 SNEGSKA (reference sequence). The V and J ends lost 3 bases and 1 base respectively, with 9 bases between them. This CDR3 region has 13 residues. TCRdb reprocessed the PCR reads via MiXCR and lists one record per CDR3 protein. The table shows hundreds of thousands of distinct CDR3 sequences, with approximately 20% occurring only once. The clonotype comes from a human donor in good health. Some libraries in this study had Jurkat cell RNA spiked in. This chain connects TRBV20-1 to TRBJ1-1, with D unresolved. Sequences were obtained from naive CD8+ T cells from blood, with Jurkat cell RNA spiked in. Specified subset: FACS-sorted CD8+CD4-CCR7+CD45RA+ naive T cells. The CDR3 coding sequence is TGCAGTGCTAGTGAATGGGAGAACACTGAAGCTTTCTTT. This translates into CSASEWENTEAFF.